A selection of T cell receptor beta chains follows, all from one sample in a study of CD8+CD57+ T cells in acquired aplastic anemia. Each CDR3 protein is one row after TCRdb ran MiXCR on the reads. The profile shows approximately 200,000 distinct CDR3 sequences, under 50% of them singletons. The sequenced sample was sorted CD4+, CD8+, or CD8+CD57+ T cells (not recorded which) from PBMCs. The receptors derive from a human donor with aplastic anemia. Both conserved end residues are part of each CDR3. D genes are given only for firm matches. Size tells how often a clone was seen (once, few, many) or the class of an expanded clone, and some rows leave it out.

clone_size	d_call	v_call	j_call	cdr3_aa	cdr3_nt
many	TRBD2	TRBV19	TRBJ2-6	CASSRGLAGGPSGANVLTF	TGTGCCAGTAGTAGAGGACTAGCGGGGGGGCCTTCTGGGGCCAACGTCCTGACTTTC
-	TRBD1	TRBV7-7	TRBJ1-1	CASSLGGRGDTGAFF	TGTGCCAGCAGTTTAGGTGGCAGGGGGGACACTGGAGCTTTCTTT
-	TRBD1	TRBV7-6	TRBJ1-5	CASSFSSRDRYSNQPQHF	TGTGCCAGCAGCTTTTCGTCCCGGGACAGATATAGCAATCAGCCCCAGCATTTT
-	TRBD1	TRBV19	TRBJ1-6	CASSIKGTDNSPLHF	TGTGCCAGTAGTATCAAGGGGACAGACAATTCACCCCTCCACTTT
few	-	TRBV19	TRBJ1-4	CASSWDPEHEKLFF	TGTGCCAGTAGTTGGGATCCCGAGCATGAAAAACTGTTTTTT
many	-	TRBV11-2	TRBJ2-2	CASSPLVWDKNTGELFF	TGTGCCAGCAGCCCCCTGGTTTGGGACAAGAACACCGGGGAGCTGTTTTTT
many	TRBD1	TRBV19	TRBJ1-2	CASSRQGRLGSSNYGYTF	TGTGCCAGTAGCAGACAGGGACGTCTAGGCTCCTCTAACTATGGCTACACCTTC
-	TRBD1	TRBV7-2	TRBJ1-5	CASSRGTAGNQPQHF	TGTGCCAGCAGCCGAGGGACAGCGGGGAATCAGCCCCAGCATTTT
few	-	TRBV12-3/TRBV12-4	TRBJ2-7	CASSTAGYEQYF	TGTGCCAGCAGTACGGCAGGGTACGAGCAGTACTTC
-	-	TRBV6-1	TRBJ1-2	CTSSYSRGLGGYGYTF	TGTACCAGCAGTTACTCGCGGGGGCTAGGAGGTTATGGCTACACCTTC
-	TRBD1	TRBV25-1	TRBJ1-6	CASSDFGGTAHNSPLHF	TGTGCCAGCAGTGACTTCGGGGGGACAGCACATAATTCACCCCTCCACTTT
many	-	TRBV12-3/TRBV12-4	TRBJ1-2	CASSLGVNRDGYTF	TGTGCCAGCAGTTTGGGAGTAAATAGGGATGGCTACACCTTC
-	-	TRBV15	TRBJ1-2	CATSTPGINYGYTF	TGTGCCACCAGCACCCCGGGGATAAACTATGGCTACACCTTC
-	-	TRBV25-1	TRBJ2-1	CASIRSGGSDEQFF	TGTGCCAGCATCCGGAGTGGAGGGAGCGATGAGCAGTTCTTC
many	TRBD1	TRBV7-3	TRBJ1-2	CASSFTGGDLYGYTF	TGTGCCAGCAGCTTCACAGGGGGGGACTTGTATGGCTACACCTTC
-	TRBD1	TRBV19	TRBJ2-7	CASSPGTGGEAYEQYF	TGTGCCAGTAGTCCGGGGACAGGGGGCGAGGCCTACGAGCAGTACTTC
-	-	TRBV25-1	TRBJ2-7	CASSDGTLWQYF	TGTGCCAGCAGTGACGGGACACTTTGGCAGTACTTC
-	-	TRBV2	TRBJ2-3	CASSRLGLDTQYF	TGTGCCAGCAGTCGACTCGGATTAGATACGCAGTATTTT
many	TRBD1	TRBV9	TRBJ1-1	CASSVAGQGSKHFF	TGTGCCAGCAGCGTAGCGGGACAGGGGTCCAAGCATTTCTTT
many	-	TRBV20-1	TRBJ1-1	CSARDPQQSTPEAFF	TGCAGTGCTAGAGATCCCCAACAATCCACTCCTGAAGCTTTCTTT
many	-	TRBV7-9	TRBJ1-5	CASSSGQTFNQPQHF	TGTGCCAGCAGCTCAGGACAGACCTTCAATCAGCCCCAGCATTTT
once	TRBD2	TRBV29-1	TRBJ2-1	CSAKDSGGVDEQFF	TGCAGCGCCAAAGACAGTGGGGGGGTGGATGAGCAGTTCTTC
many	-	TRBV25-1	TRBJ1-3	CASSELSSGNTIYF	TGTGCCAGCAGTGAATTGAGCTCTGGAAACACCATATATTTT
many	-	TRBV7-9	TRBJ2-1	CASSLDSSYNEQFF	TGTGCCAGCAGCCTAGACAGCTCCTACAATGAGCAGTTCTTC
-	-	TRBV12-3/TRBV12-4	TRBJ1-5	CASSLRIEGNQPQHF	TGTGCCAGCAGTTTAAGGATCGAGGGCAATCAGCCCCAGCATTTT
many	-	TRBV2	TRBJ1-4	CASLGEEDGEKLFF	TGTGCCAGCCTAGGGGAGGAGGATGGTGAAAAACTGTTTTTT
-	-	TRBV7-8	TRBJ2-3	CAGSLGDTQYF	TGTGCCGGCAGCTTAGGAGATACGCAGTATTTT
many	-	TRBV3-1	TRBJ2-7	CASSPHSGLGSNEQYF	TGTGCCAGCAGCCCCCATTCAGGTCTAGGCAGTAACGAGCAGTACTTC
-	-	TRBV29-1	TRBJ1-2	CSVVKTGDYTF	TGCAGCGTTGTTAAGACCGGGGACTACACCTTC
many	-	TRBV19	TRBJ1-2	CASSTATRNYGYTF	TGTGCCAGTAGTACGGCGACCAGGAACTATGGCTACACCTTC
-	TRBD1	TRBV7-9	TRBJ1-1	CASSLTQGATEAFF	TGTGCCAGCAGCTTGACACAGGGGGCGACTGAAGCTTTCTTT
-	-	TRBV5-1	TRBJ1-1	CASSQYGTSNTEAFF	TGCGCCAGCAGCCAGTACGGGACATCGAACACTGAAGCTTTCTTT
few	-	TRBV12-3/TRBV12-4	TRBJ1-4	CASSWTRCEKLFF	TGTGCCAGCAGTTGGACAAGATGCGAAAAACTGTTTTTT
-	TRBD1	TRBV5-1	TRBJ1-5	CASSPTGGSNQPQHF	TGCGCCAGCAGCCCGACAGGGGGTAGCAATCAGCCCCAGCATTTT
few	-	TRBV11-2	TRBJ1-2	CASSLMEGHGGGYTF	TGTGCCAGCAGCTTAATGGAAGGTCATGGGGGTGGCTACACCTTC
-	-	TRBV7-2	TRBJ1-2	CASSSFRESGYGYTF	TGTGCCAGCAGCTCTTTTCGGGAAAGCGGCTATGGCTACACCTTC
many	-	TRBV9	TRBJ2-3	CASSVGEQSTQYF	TGTGCCAGCAGCGTAGGGGAGCAGAGTACGCAGTATTTT
-	TRBD1	TRBV2	TRBJ2-7	CASKVWQGQGGVEQYF	TGTGCCAGCAAGGTTTGGCAGGGACAGGGGGGCGTCGAGCAGTACTTC
-	TRBD1	TRBV7-3	TRBJ2-1	CASSPGQGFNEQFF	TGTGCCAGCAGCCCCGGACAGGGGTTTAATGAGCAGTTCTTC
-	TRBD1	TRBV15	TRBJ1-2	CATSSLGTGADYGYTF	TGTGCCACCAGCAGCTTGGGGACAGGGGCGGACTATGGCTACACCTTC
-	-	TRBV20-1	TRBJ1-6	CSARDLPGDSPLHF	TGCAGTGCTAGAGATTTGCCGGGGGATTCACCCCTCCACTTT
few	-	TRBV28	TRBJ1-2	CASSFPNVQGRNYGYTF	TGTGCCAGCAGTTTCCCCAATGTTCAGGGGAGAAACTATGGCTACACCTTC
-	TRBD1	TRBV10-3	TRBJ1-2	CASSVGTGGLGGYTF	TGTGCCAGCAGTGTCGGGACAGGGGGCTTGGGAGGCTACACCTTC
-	-	TRBV14	TRBJ2-7	CASSPKLGGEQYF	TGTGCCAGCAGCCCCAAGCTTGGAGGTGAGCAGTACTTC
-	-	TRBV5-5	TRBJ2-5	CASRTRQVRRETQYF	TGCGCCAGCAGGACGAGACAGGTCCGGAGGGAGACCCAGTACTTC
-	-	TRBV2	TRBJ1-6	CASSESGSSPLHF	TGTGCCAGCAGTGAATCCGGTAGTTCACCCCTCCACTTT
-	-	TRBV4-3	TRBJ2-7	CASSQELSYEQYF	TGCGCCAGCAGCCAAGAACTATCCTACGAGCAGTACTTC
-	-	TRBV9	TRBJ2-5	CASSAPVGQTQYF	TGCGCCAGCAGCGCCCCAGTGGGACAGACCCAGTACTTC
-	TRBD1	TRBV18	TRBJ2-2	CASSPDRGRELFF	TGTGCCAGCTCGCCCGACAGGGGGCGAGAGCTGTTTTTT
once	TRBD2	TRBV7-8	TRBJ2-1	CASSPWTSGGNNEQFF	TGTGCCAGCAGCCCTTGGACTAGCGGGGGAAACAATGAGCAGTTCTTC
many	TRBD1	TRBV5-6	TRBJ2-2	CASSPGQGERELFF	TGTGCCAGCAGCCCCGGACAGGGTGAAAGGGAGCTGTTTTTT
-	-	TRBV14	TRBJ1-2	CASSDGAYGYTF	TGCGCCAGCAGTGATGGGGCTTATGGCTACACCTTC